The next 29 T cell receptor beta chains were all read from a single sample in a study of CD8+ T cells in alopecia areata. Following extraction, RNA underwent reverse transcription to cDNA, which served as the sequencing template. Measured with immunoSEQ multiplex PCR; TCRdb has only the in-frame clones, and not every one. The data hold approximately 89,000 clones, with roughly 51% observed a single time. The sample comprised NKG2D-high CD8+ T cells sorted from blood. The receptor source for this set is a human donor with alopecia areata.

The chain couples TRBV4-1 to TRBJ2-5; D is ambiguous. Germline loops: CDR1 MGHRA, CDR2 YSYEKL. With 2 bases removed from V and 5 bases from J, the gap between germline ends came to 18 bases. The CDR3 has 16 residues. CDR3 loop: CASSQTNPDPNETQYF. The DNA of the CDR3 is TGCGCCAGCAGCCAAACTAACCCTGACCCAAACGAGACCCAGTACTTC.

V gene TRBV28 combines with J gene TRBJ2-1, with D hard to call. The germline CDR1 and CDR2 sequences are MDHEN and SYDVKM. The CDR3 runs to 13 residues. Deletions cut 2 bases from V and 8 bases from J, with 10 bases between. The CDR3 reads CASSLGPPYEQFF. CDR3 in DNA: TGTGCCAGCAGTTTAGGGCCTCCCTATGAGCAGTTCTTC. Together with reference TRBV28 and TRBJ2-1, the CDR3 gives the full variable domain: DVKVTQSSRYLVKRTGEKVFLECVQDMDHENMFWYRQDPGLGLRLIYFSYDVKMKEKGDIPEGYSVSREKKERFSLILESASTNQTSMYLCASSLGPPYEQFFGPGTRLTVL.

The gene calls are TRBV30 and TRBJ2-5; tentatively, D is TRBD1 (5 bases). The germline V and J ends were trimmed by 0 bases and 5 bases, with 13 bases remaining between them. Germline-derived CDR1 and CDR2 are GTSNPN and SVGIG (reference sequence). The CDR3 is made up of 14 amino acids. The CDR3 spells CAWSVWGNWETQYF. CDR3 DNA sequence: TGTGCCTGGAGTGTATGGGGCAATTGGGAGACCCAGTACTTC.

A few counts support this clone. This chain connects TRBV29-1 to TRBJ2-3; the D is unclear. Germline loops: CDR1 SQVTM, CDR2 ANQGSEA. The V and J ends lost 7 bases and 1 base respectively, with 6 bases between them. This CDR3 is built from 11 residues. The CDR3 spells CSAGGTDTQYF. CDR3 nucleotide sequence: TGCAGCGCCGGAGGCACAGATACGCAGTATTTT.

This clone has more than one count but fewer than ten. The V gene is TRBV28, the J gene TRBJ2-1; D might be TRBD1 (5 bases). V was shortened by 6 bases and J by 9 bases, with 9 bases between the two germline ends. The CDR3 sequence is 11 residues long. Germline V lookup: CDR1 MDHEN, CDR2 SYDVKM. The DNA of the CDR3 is TGTGCCAGCAGACAGGCTACTGAGCAGTTCTTC. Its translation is CASRQATEQFF.

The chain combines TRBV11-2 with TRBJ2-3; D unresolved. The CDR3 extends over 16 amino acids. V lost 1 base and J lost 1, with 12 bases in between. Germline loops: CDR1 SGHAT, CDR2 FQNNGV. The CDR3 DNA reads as TGTGCCAGCAGCTTAGTAGTATGGGATGGCACAGATACGCAGTATTTT. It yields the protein CASSLVVWDGTDTQYF.

CDR3 amino acids: CALGTDTQYF. CDR3 bases: TGTGCCTTGGGCACAGATACGCAGTATTTT. V usage is TRBV28 and J usage is TRBJ2-3; D call uncertain. Trimming took off 11 bases at V and 1 base at J, with 4 bases between the two ends. The V gene's germline CDR1 is MDHEN and CDR2 SYDVKM. The CDR3 runs 10 residues.

The CDR3 DNA is TGCAGCGTTGAAGATAGCGGGCAGACCAATGAGCAGTTCTTC. Encoded protein: CSVEDSGQTNEQFF. This chain joins TRBV29-1 and TRBJ2-1; 7 nucleotides agree with TRBD2. This CDR3 comprises 14 residues. Trimming at V came to 0 bases and at J to 6 bases, leaving 5 bases not matched to a gene. CDR1 is SQVTM and CDR2 is ANQGSEA in the germline V gene.

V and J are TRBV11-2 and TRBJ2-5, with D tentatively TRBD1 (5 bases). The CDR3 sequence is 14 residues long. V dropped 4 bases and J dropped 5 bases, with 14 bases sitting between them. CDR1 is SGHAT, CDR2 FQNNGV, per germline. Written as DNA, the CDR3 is TGTGCCAGCAGCTCCAAGGGGCCCACCGAGACCCAGTACTTC. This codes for CASSSKGPTETQYF.

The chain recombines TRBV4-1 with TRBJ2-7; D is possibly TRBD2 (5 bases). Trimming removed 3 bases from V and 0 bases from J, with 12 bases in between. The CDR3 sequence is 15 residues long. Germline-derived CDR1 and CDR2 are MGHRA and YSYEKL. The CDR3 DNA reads TGCGCCAGCAGCCACAGACGGGGAAGCTCCTACGAGCAGTACTTC. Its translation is CASSHRRGSSYEQYF.

CDR3 sequence (DNA): TGTGCCAGCAGTGATCAGGGTGGTCCCAATGAGCAGTTCTTC. Translated: CASSDQGGPNEQFF. The chain links TRBV6-5 to TRBJ2-1, with D perhaps TRBD1 (5 bases). The CDR3 consists of 14 residues. V lost 5 bases and J lost 6, with 14 bases in between. Germline-derived CDR1 and CDR2 are MNHEY and SVGAGI.

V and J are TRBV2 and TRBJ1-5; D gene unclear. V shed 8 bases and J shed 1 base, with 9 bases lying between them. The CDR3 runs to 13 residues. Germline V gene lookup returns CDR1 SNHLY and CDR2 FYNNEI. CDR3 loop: CASGQDSNQPQHF. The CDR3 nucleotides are TGTGCCAGCGGGCAGGACAGCAATCAGCCCCAGCATTTT.

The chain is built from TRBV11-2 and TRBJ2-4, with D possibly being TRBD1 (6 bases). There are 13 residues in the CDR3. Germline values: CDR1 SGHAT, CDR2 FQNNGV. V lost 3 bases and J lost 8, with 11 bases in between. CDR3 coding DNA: TGTGCCAGCAGCTTCGGACAGTCCTACATTCAGTACTTC. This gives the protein CASSFGQSYIQYF.

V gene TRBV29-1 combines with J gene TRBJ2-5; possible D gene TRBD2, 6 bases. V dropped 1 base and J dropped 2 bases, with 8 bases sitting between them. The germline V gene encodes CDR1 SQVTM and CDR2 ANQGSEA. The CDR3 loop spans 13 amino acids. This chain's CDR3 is CSVEAGAQETQYF. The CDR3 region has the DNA TGCAGCGTTGAAGCGGGAGCACAAGAGACCCAGTACTTC.

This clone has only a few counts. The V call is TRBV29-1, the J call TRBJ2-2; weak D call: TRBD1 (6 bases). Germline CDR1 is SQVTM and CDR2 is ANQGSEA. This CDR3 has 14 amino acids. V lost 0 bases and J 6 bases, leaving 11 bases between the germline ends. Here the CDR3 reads CSVEDEQGPGELFF. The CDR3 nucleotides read TGCAGCGTTGAAGATGAACAGGGCCCCGGGGAGCTGTTTTTT.

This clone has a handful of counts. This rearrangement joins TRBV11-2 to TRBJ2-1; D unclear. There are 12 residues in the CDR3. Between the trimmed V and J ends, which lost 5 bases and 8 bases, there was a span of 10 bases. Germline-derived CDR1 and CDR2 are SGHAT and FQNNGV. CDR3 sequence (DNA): TGTGCCAGCAGCGCCTTAGTAGATGAGCAGTTCTTC. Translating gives CASSALVDEQFF. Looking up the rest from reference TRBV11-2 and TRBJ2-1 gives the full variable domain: EAGVAQSPRYKIIEKRQSVAFWCNPISGHATLYWYQQILGQGPKLLIQFQNNGVVDDSQLPKDRFSAERLKGVDSTLKIQPAKLEDSAVYLCASSALVDEQFFGPGTRLTVL.

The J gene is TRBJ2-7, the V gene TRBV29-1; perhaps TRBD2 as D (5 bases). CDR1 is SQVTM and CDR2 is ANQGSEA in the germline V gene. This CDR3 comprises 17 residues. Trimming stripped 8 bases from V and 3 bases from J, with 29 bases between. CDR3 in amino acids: CSQSESGALTGSYEQYF. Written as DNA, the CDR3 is TGCAGCCAGTCTGAGTCTGGCGCCTTAACGGGAAGCTACGAGCAGTACTTC.

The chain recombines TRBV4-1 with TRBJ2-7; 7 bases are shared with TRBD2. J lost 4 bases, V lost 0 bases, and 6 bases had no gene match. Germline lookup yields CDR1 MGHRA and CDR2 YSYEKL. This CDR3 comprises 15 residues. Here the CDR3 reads CASSQEGREGYEQYF. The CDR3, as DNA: TGCGCCAGCAGCCAAGAAGGGAGGGAGGGGTACGAGCAGTACTTC.

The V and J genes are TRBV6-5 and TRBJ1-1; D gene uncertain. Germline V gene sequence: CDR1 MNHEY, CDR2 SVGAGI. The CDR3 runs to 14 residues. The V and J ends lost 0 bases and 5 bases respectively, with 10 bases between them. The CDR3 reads CASSYSQPGTEAFF. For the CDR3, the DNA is TGTGCCAGCAGTTACTCGCAACCGGGTACTGAAGCTTTCTTT.

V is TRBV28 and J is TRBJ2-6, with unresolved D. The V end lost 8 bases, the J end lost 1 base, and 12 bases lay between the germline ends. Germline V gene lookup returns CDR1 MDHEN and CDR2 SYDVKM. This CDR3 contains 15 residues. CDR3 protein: CASSPGPSGANVLTF. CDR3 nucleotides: TGTGCCAGCTCCCCCGGGCCATCTGGGGCCAACGTCCTGACTTTC.

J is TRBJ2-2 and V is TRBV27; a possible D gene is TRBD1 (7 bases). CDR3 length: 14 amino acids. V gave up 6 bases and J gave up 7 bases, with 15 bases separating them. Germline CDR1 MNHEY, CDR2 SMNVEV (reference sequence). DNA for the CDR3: TGTGCCAGCAGCCCAGGGGGAGGTAGCGGGGAGCTGTTTTTT. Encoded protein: CASSPGGGSGELFF.

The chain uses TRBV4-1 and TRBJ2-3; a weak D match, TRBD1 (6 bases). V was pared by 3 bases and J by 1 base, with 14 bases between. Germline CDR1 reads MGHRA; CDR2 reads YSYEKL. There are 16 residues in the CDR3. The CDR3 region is CASSQIQQGGTDTQYF. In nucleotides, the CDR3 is TGCGCCAGCAGCCAGATCCAACAGGGAGGCACAGATACGCAGTATTTT.

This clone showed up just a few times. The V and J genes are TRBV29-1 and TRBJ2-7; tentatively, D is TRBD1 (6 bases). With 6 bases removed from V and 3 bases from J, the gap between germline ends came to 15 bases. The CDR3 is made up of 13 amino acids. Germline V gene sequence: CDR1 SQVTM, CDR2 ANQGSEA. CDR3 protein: CSVAGQRNYEQYF. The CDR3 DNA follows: TGCAGCGTGGCAGGACAGCGCAACTACGAGCAGTACTTC.

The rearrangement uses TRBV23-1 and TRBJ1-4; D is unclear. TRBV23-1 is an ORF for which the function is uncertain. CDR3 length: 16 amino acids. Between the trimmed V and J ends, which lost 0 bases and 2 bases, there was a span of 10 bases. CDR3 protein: CASSQSVGGTNEKLFF. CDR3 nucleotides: TGCGCCAGCAGTCAATCGGTGGGCGGCACTAATGAAAAACTGTTTTTT.

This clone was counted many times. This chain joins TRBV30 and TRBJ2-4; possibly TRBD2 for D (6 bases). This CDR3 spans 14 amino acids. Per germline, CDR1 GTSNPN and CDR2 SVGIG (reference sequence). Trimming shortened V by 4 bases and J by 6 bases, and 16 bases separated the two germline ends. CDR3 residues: CAWTSGELLNIQYF. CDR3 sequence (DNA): TGTGCCTGGACGTCGGGGGAGCTACTAAACATTCAGTACTTC.

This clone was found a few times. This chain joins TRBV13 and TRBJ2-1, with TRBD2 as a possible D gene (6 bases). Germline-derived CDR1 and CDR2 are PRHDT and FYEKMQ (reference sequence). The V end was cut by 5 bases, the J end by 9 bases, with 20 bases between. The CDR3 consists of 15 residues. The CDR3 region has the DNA TGTGCCAGCAGCGGTCGGAATTCGGTAGCGGTTGAGCAGTTCTTC. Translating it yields CASSGRNSVAVEQFF.

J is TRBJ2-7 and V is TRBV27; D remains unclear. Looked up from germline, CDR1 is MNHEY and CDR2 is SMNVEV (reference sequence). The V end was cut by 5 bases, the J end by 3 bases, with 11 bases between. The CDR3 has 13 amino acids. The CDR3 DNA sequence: TGTGCCAGCAGTCCCTTCCCGGGCTACGAGCAGTACTTC. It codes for CASSPFPGYEQYF.

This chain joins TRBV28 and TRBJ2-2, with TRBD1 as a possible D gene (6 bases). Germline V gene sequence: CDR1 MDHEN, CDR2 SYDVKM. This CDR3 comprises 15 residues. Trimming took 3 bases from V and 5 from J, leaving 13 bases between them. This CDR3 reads CASSLPQGHTGELFF. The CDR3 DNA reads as TGTGCCAGCAGTTTGCCCCAGGGACATACCGGGGAGCTGTTTTTT. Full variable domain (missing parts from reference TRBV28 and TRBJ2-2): DVKVTQSSRYLVKRTGEKVFLECVQDMDHENMFWYRQDPGLGLRLIYFSYDVKMKEKGDIPEGYSVSREKKERFSLILESASTNQTSMYLCASSLPQGHTGELFFGEGSRLTVL.

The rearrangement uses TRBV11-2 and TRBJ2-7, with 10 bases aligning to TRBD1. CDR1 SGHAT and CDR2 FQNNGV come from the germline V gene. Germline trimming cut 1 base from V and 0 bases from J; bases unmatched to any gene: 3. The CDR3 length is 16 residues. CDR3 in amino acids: CASSLVWTGGSYEQYF. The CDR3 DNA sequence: TGTGCCAGCAGCTTAGTTTGGACAGGGGGCTCCTACGAGCAGTACTTC.